Below, one T cell receptor (beta chain) is given with its context. Its antigen is unidentified. This record comes from a study of post-analysis software for immune sequencing data. Study-level information: Multiple sclerosis in the patients followed relapsing-remitting, secondary progressive and progressive-relapsing courses.

The authors incorporated unique molecular identifiers into the TCR beta cDNA libraries. From the PCR reads, TCRdb called clonotypes with MiXCR, one entry per CDR3 protein. The sample includes hundreds of thousands of distinct CDR3 sequences, 25% to 30% of them seen just once. Study-level results: Compared with controls, patients had more of about 5 TRBV segments, including TRBV5-6, TRBV5-1 and TRBV20-1. Patients with multiple sclerosis recorded significantly lower normalized Chao1 diversity than controls, the study found.

The germline CDR1 and CDR2 sequences are PRHDT and FYEKMQ (reference sequence). V dropped 5 bases and J dropped 7 bases, with 10 bases sitting between them. The CDR3 has 12 residues. Sequenced input: blood. V and J are TRBV13 and TRBJ2-3, with D uncertain. This clonotype originated in a girl aged 10-17 years with multiple sclerosis. CDR3 region: CASSASPHTQYF. The DNA for the CDR3 is TGTGCCAGCAGCGCCTCCCCGCATACGCAGTATTTT.